The T cell receptor (beta chain) described here comes from a study of OX40 agonist ivuxolimab in advanced cancers. Study information: Hepatocellular carcinoma, melanoma, renal cell or head and neck cancer affected the dose-escalation patients.

Generated by immunoSEQ multiplex PCR, the TCRdb table keeps only in-frame clones and is missing some. In the table there are 13,000 to 15,000 clones, 87% of which are singletons. About this clone itself: The antigen is undetermined.

Study findings and constraints: Specificity for antigen went undetermined in the expanded peripheral T cells.

Sequenced material: CD4+ or CD8+ T cells sorted from blood, taken in a trial of the OX40 agonist ivuxolimab. The receptor comes from an adult with an advanced solid tumor such as melanoma, head and neck, liver or kidney cancer.

In nucleotides, the CDR3 is TGTGCCAGTACCCTGGCAGGGAACTATGGCTACACCTTC. This sequence encodes CASTLAGNYGYTF. This chain joins TRBV19 and TRBJ1-2, with TRBD1 as a possible D gene (5 bases). Germline CDR1 is LNHDA and CDR2 is SQIVND (reference sequence). V gave up 7 bases and J gave up 2 bases, with 11 bases separating them. The CDR3 extends over 13 amino acids.